This T cell receptor (beta chain) was recorded in a study of shared clonotypes between healthy human individuals. Notes on the study in general: The sharing of 4.5% to 5.5% of naive CD4 clonotypes was seen across several donors.

In the original analysis: ImmunoSEQ sequences covered only the junction and lacked quality scores; filtering therefore differed. Only in-frame clones appear in the TCRdb table, and some are missing; sequencing was by immunoSEQ multiplex PCR. V and J calls and clone size are as listed in that table; D and trimming were resolved from the DNA. The sample carries approximately 2,000,000 clones, around 93% recorded once. As to this clone: Its antigen remains unidentified. Relative to the germline gene, one junction end is altered; a read error may explain this.

This CDR3 is built from 11 residues. Germline-derived CDR1 and CDR2 are GTSNPN and SVGIG (reference sequence). The naive CD8 subset, CD45RO-negative cells positively selected for CCR7, excluded terminally differentiated effector memory CD45RA+ cells. The sample consisted of naive CD8+ T cells from PBMCs. The gene calls are TRBV30 and TRBJ2-7, with 9 nucleotides matching TRBD1. The TCR originated in a man aged 18 to 30 in good health. Some clones in this sample may be carry-over from other donors' samples. The CDR3 protein is CAWSVGTGLDF. CDR3 sequence (DNA): TGTGCCTGGAGTGTGGGGACAGGGCTCGACTTC.